These 30 T cell receptor beta chains originate from one sample sequenced in a study of T cell clonality in common variable immunodeficiency. The data were produced by immunoSEQ multiplex PCR, yet TCRdb's version contains in-frame clones alone and is incomplete. The sample gives tens of thousands of clones, none seen only once, and the top ten clones hold about 1.7%. The material sequenced was peripheral blood mononuclear cells. These receptors were collected from a person aged 18 to 75 in good health.

The sample holds many counts of this clone. The sequenced fragment ends 3 residues before the CDR3 boundary, so the rest is inferred from the germline J gene. V gene TRBV6-2 or TRBV6-3 combines with J gene TRBJ2-7; D may be TRBD1 (6 bases). Germline loops: CDR1 MNHEY, CDR2 SVGEGT. The CDR3 totals 14 residues. The V and J ends lost 5 bases and 6 bases respectively, with 17 bases between them. CDR3 bases read: TGTGCCAGCAGTGACTACCCAGGGGTTTCCGAG. Translating it yields CASSDYPGVSE. The complete CDR3 reads CASSDYPGVSEQYF.

Ten or more counts support this clone. Sequencing ends 3 residues short of the CDR3 end; the germline J gene provides the rest. The chain uses TRBV7-2 and TRBJ2-3, with unresolved D. Trimming took off 8 bases at V and 5 bases at J, with 20 bases between the two ends. Germline CDR1 and CDR2: SGHTA and FQGNSA. CDR3 length: 15 residues. The CDR3 reads CASARQRRVGDTQYF. The CDR3 DNA, read in part, is TGTGCCAGCGCCCGGCAGCGACGAGTGGGAGATACG.

As to this clone: The read terminates 3 residues before the CDR3 end, so the remaining end is supplied by the germline J gene. The rearrangement joins TRBV5-6 to TRBJ2-1, with a weak D call TRBD1 (6 bases). Per germline, CDR1 SGHDT and CDR2 YYEEEE. The CDR3 is made up of 15 amino acids. The germline V and J ends were trimmed by 0 bases and 7 bases, with 14 bases remaining between them. This chain's CDR3 is CASSLESQGANEQFF. Partial CDR3 DNA: TGTGCCAGCAGCTTGGAGTCACAGGGAGCGAATGAG.

This clone appeared many times. With the read ending 3 residues before the CDR3 end, the germline J gene is used to fill in that end. The chain uses TRBV9 and TRBJ2-3, with TRBD1 identical over 8 bases. Trimming removed 0 bases from V and 8 bases from J; junction bases left unmatched: 8. In germline, CDR1 is SGDLS, CDR2 YYNGEE. The CDR3 runs 15 residues. CDR3 in amino acids: CASSVDINRGFTQYF. CDR3 bases read: TGTGCCAGCAGCGTAGACATTAACAGGGGGTTTACG.

At least ten counts were recorded for this clone. The sequenced fragment ends 3 residues before the CDR3 boundary, so the rest is inferred from the germline J gene. V usage is TRBV19 and J usage is TRBJ2-3; TRBD2 matches at 9 bases. V shed 6 bases, J shed 3 bases, and the junction held 7 bases outside the gene matches. Per the germline V gene, CDR1 is LNHDA and CDR2 is SQIVND (reference sequence). The length of the CDR3 is 15 residues. The CDR3: CASRRLAVGTDTQYF. Incomplete CDR3 DNA: TGTGCCAGTAGACGACTAGCGGTCGGGACAGATACG.

As for this clone: The read finishes 3 residues shy of the CDR3 end, and the germline J gene is used to complete it. This sequence joins TRBV11-2 and TRBJ2-7; 7 bases map to TRBD2. CDR1 SGHAT and CDR2 FQNNGV come from the germline V gene. V was clipped by 5 bases and J by 4 bases; unmatched bases: 2. The CDR3 totals 12 residues. The CDR3 here is CASSPREYEQYF. The sequenced CDR3 bases are TGTGCCAGCAGCCCGCGGGAGTACGAG.

This clone was seen at least ten times. The read gets to within 3 residues of the CDR3 end, and the germline J gene fills in the rest. The chain uses TRBV7-2 and TRBJ2-1; TRBD2 matches 7 bases. This CDR3 is 15 amino acids long. Germline V gives CDR1 SGHTA, CDR2 FQGNSA. The V and J ends lost 2 bases and 8 bases, in that order; junction bases with no gene match: 9. This CDR3 is CASSLRAGVVYEQFF. The sequenced part of the CDR3 DNA is TGTGCCAGCAGCTTACGGGCGGGAGTAGTATATGAG.

This clone was seen repeatedly, ten times or more. Read coverage stops 3 residues before the CDR3 terminus; the germline J gene supplies the remainder. This chain joins TRBV3-1 (or the pseudogene TRBV3-2) and TRBJ2-6, with 9 bases fitting TRBD1. CDR3 length: 17 residues. The trim removed 5 bases at V and 0 bases at J, leaving 5 bases unmatched. Germline V gene lookup returns CDR1 LGHDT and CDR2 YNNKEL (reference sequence). The CDR3 protein is CASSSGTGSSGANVLTF. Incomplete CDR3 DNA: TGTGCCAGCAGCTCCGGGACAGGGAGCTCTGGGGCCAACGTC.

In its sample, this clone was seen many times. The CDR3 bases that were read are TGTGCCAGCTCACCTCGGGACAGGACCACCGGGGAG. Its protein is CASSPRDRTTGE. The whole CDR3 sequence reads CASSPRDRTTGELFF. This sequence joins TRBV18 and TRBJ2-2, with 8 nucleotides matching TRBD1. The observed sequence ends 3 residues before the CDR3 terminus, with the missing tail filled in from the germline J gene. There are 15 residues in the CDR3. V trimming: 3 bases; J trimming: 4 bases; junction bases outside the gene matches: 4. Per germline, CDR1 KGHSH and CDR2 LQKENI.

This clone has ten or more counts. The read stops 3 residues short of the end of the CDR3; the missing end is completed from the germline J gene. V and J are TRBV27 and TRBJ1-5, with TRBD1 matching 7 bases. The CDR3 consists of 16 residues. From germline, CDR1 is MNHEY and CDR2 SMNVEV (reference sequence). J gave up 2 bases and V 4 bases, and 8 bases lay outside the gene matches. This CDR3 is CASSSLGTVGNQPQHF. The part of the CDR3 DNA that was read is TGTGCCAGCAGTTCCCTTGGGACAGTGGGCAATCAGCCC.

This clone was recorded a few times. The sequenced fragment ends 3 residues before the CDR3 boundary, so the rest is inferred from the germline J gene. V usage is TRBV5-1 and J usage is TRBJ2-7; the D gene is possibly TRBD1 (7 bases). The CDR3 has 15 residues. Germline V gene data show CDR1 as SGHRS and CDR2 as YFSETQ. Trimming stripped 0 bases from V and 5 bases from J, with 15 bases between. CDR3 residues: CASSLVPGGINEQYF. Partial CDR3 DNA: TGCGCCAGCAGCTTGGTCCCAGGGGGGATAAACGAG.

Worth noting for this clone: The CDR3 end lies 3 residues beyond the end of the read and is filled in from the germline J gene. The chain has TRBV19 and TRBJ2-1; TRBD1 aligns across 7 bases. J lost 7 bases, V lost 8 bases, and 8 bases had no gene match. This CDR3 contains 13 residues. Looked up from germline, CDR1 is LNHDA and CDR2 is SQIVND (reference sequence). CDR3 in amino acids: CASGTGVGNEQFF. CDR3 bases read: TGTGCCAGTGGTACAGGGGTAGGGAATGAG.

This clone has at least ten counts. Read sequence stops 3 residues before the CDR3 end, and the germline J gene provides the missing end. This chain uses TRBV20-1 with TRBJ1-2; a weak D match, TRBD1 (6 bases). The CDR3 is made up of 14 amino acids. Per the germline V gene, CDR1 is DFQATT and CDR2 is SNEGSKA (reference sequence). V dropped 2 bases and J dropped 4 bases, with 14 bases sitting between them. The CDR3 sequence is CSARNGTIFYGYTF. The part of the CDR3 DNA that was read is TGCAGTGCTAGAAATGGGACAATATTCTATGGC.

The sample holds many counts of this clone. The read stops 3 residues short of the end of the CDR3; the missing end is completed from the germline J gene. V gene TRBV4-1 combines with J gene TRBJ1-4, with D perhaps matching TRBD1 (5 bases). The CDR3 runs to 13 residues. V lost 4 bases to trimming and J lost 8 bases, with 11 bases between them. Germline lookup yields CDR1 MGHRA and CDR2 YSYEKL. The sequenced CDR3 bases are TGCGCCAGCAGCCGCCAGGGTGGGGAAAAA. Translation gives CASSRQGGEK. The CDR3 as a whole reads CASSRQGGEKLFF.

This clone came up many times. The read ends 3 residues before the CDR3 terminus; that terminus is restored from the germline J gene. V and J are TRBV28 and TRBJ1-5; no clear D. This CDR3 contains 13 residues. Trimming removed 5 bases from V and 4 bases from J, with 9 bases in between. Germline CDR1 MDHEN, CDR2 SYDVKM. CDR3 DNA, as far as it was read: TGTGCCAGCAGTGGGCCGGTAAATCAGCCC. Residues: CASSGPVNQP. The full CDR3 reads CASSGPVNQPQHF.

This clone has a count of ten or more. The CDR3 extends 3 residues past the end of the read, so its final part is completed from the germline J gene. The J gene is TRBJ2-1, the V gene TRBV5-1; D not resolved. Trimming stripped 5 bases from V and 0 bases from J, with 9 bases between. Looked up from germline, CDR1 is SGHRS and CDR2 is YFSETQ. There are 14 residues in the CDR3. The CDR3 loop is CASRSASSYNEQFF. The DNA read from the CDR3 is TGCGCCAGCAGATCAGCGAGCTCCTACAATGAG.

This clone appeared many times. With the read ending 3 residues before the CDR3 end, the germline J gene is used to fill in that end. The chain combines TRBV19 with TRBJ2-6, with D tentatively TRBD2 (6 bases). The CDR3 contains 16 residues. Germline assignment: CDR1 LNHDA and CDR2 SQIVND (reference sequence). Trimming left V 4 bases short and J 1 base short, with 11 bases between. The CDR3 bases that were read are TGTGCCAGTAGTACCCAGGGAGGATCTGGGGCCAACGTC. As protein: CASSTQGGSGANV. The whole CDR3 region reads CASSTQGGSGANVLTF.

This clone was observed at least ten times. The read gets to within 3 residues of the CDR3 end, and the germline J gene fills in the rest. The V and J genes are TRBV18 and TRBJ2-2; D is unresolved. From germline, CDR1 is KGHSH and CDR2 LQKENI. Trimming stripped 3 bases from V and 0 bases from J, with 11 bases between. The CDR3 spans 16 residues. The CDR3 bases that were read are TGTGCCAGCTCACCCAATTCAGGTTCGAACACCGGGGAG. Translating gives CASSPNSGSNTGE. The whole CDR3 is CASSPNSGSNTGELFF.

This clone was observed a handful of times. CDR3 DNA (partial): TGTGCCAGTAGCGACCCCGGGGGCTCCTACGAG. It is translated as CASSDPGGSYE. The whole CDR3 sequence is CASSDPGGSYEQYF. The genes are TRBV19 and TRBJ2-7, with D possibly matching TRBD2 (6 bases). With the read ending 3 residues before the CDR3 end, the germline J gene is used to fill in that end. Germline V gene data show CDR1 as LNHDA and CDR2 as SQIVND (reference sequence). The CDR3 totals 14 residues. V gave up 6 bases and J gave up 0 bases, with 12 bases separating them. The full variable domain, with the rest looked up from reference TRBV19 and TRBJ2-7, is DGGITQSPKYLFRKEGQNVTLSCEQNLNHDAMYWYRQDPGQGLRLIYYSQIVNDFQKGDIAEGYSVSREKKESFPLTVTSAQKNPTAFYLCASSDPGGSYEQYFGPGTRLTVT.

This clone was seen at least ten times. The read halts 3 residues ahead of the CDR3 end, with the missing end drawn from the germline J gene. The chain uses TRBV4-2 and TRBJ2-3; D not resolved. The length of the CDR3 is 14 residues. Per the germline V gene, CDR1 is LGHNA and CDR2 is YNFKEQ. The V and J ends lost 2 bases and 5 bases respectively, with 11 bases between them. CDR3 in amino acids: CASSQRVTGDTQYF. The part of the CDR3 DNA that was read is TGTGCCAGCAGCCAACGAGTAACTGGAGATACG.

In this sample, this clone turned up a few times. The read halts 3 residues ahead of the CDR3 end, with the missing end drawn from the germline J gene. The V call is TRBV10-2, the J call TRBJ2-7; 14 positions match TRBD2. The V gene's germline CDR1 is WSHSY and CDR2 SAAADI. V gave up 6 bases and J gave up 5 bases; unmatched junction bases: 3. There are 14 residues in the CDR3. CDR3 bases read: TGCGCCAGCAGGGGGACTAGCGGGGGTCACGAG. Translating gives CASRGTSGGHE. The complete CDR3 reads CASRGTSGGHEQYF.

This clone has at least ten counts. The read is 3 residues too short to cover the CDR3 end, so that end is filled in from the germline J gene. The chain uses TRBV2 and TRBJ2-1; 8 nucleotides line up with TRBD2. Looked up from germline, CDR1 is SNHLY and CDR2 is FYNNEI. V lost 5 bases, J lost 7 bases, and 10 bases stayed unmatched. The CDR3 contains 15 residues. The CDR3 DNA, read in part, is TGTGCCAGCAGTCCCTTAGCGGGAACGGGTAATGAG. Amino acids: CASSPLAGTGNE. The whole CDR3 is CASSPLAGTGNEQFF. Full variable domain (missing parts from reference TRBV2 and TRBJ2-1): EPEVTQTPSHQVTQMGQEVILRCVPISNHLYFYWYRQILGQKVEFLVSFYNNEISEKSEIFDDQFSVERPDGSNFTLKIRSTKLEDSAMYFCASSPLAGTGNEQFFGPGTRLTVL.

There are a few counts of this clone. The CDR3 extends 3 residues past the end of the read, so its final part is completed from the germline J gene. This chain connects TRBV2 to TRBJ2-1; 14 bases agree with TRBD2. V lost 6 bases, J lost 6 bases, and 7 bases stayed unmatched. Germline values: CDR1 SNHLY, CDR2 FYNNEI. The CDR3 length is 16 residues. The CDR3 DNA, read in part, is TGTGCCAGCAGCGAGACAGGACTAGCGGGGGGCAATGAG. Protein product: CASSETGLAGGNE. The full CDR3 is CASSETGLAGGNEQFF.

This clone was seen ten or more times. The CDR3 end lies 3 residues beyond the end of the read and is filled in from the germline J gene. The J gene is TRBJ2-5, the V gene TRBV19; 10 bases align to TRBD1. The CDR3 runs to 15 residues. V shed 4 bases and J 5 bases; nucleotides not matched to a gene: 7. Germline CDR1 LNHDA, CDR2 SQIVND (reference sequence). CDR3 region: CASSTRTGGRETQYF. The sequenced part of the CDR3 DNA is TGTGCCAGTAGTACGCGGACAGGGGGTAGGGAGACC. The complete variable domain, with remaining parts taken from reference TRBV19 and TRBJ2-5, reads DGGITQSPKYLFRKEGQNVTLSCEQNLNHDAMYWYRQDPGQGLRLIYYSQIVNDFQKGDIAEGYSVSREKKESFPLTVTSAQKNPTAFYLCASSTRTGGRETQYFGPGTRLLVL.

This clone is medium-sized by share. Read data end 3 residues before the CDR3 end; the end is taken from the germline J gene. This chain joins TRBV6-1 and TRBJ2-3; weak D call: TRBD2 (6 bases). V lost 0 bases, J lost 4 bases, and 11 bases lay in between. Germline CDR1 is MNHNS and CDR2 is SASEGT. The CDR3 extends over 15 amino acids. CDR3 protein: CASSEAQGGADTQYF. The part of the CDR3 DNA that was read is TGTGCCAGCAGTGAAGCGCAGGGAGGCGCAGATACG.

This clone was recorded many times. The read ends 3 residues shy of where the CDR3 ends; the end is completed using the germline J gene. The J gene is TRBJ2-5, the V gene TRBV7-2; 10 nucleotides agree with TRBD1. Germline V gene sequence: CDR1 SGHTA, CDR2 FQGNSA. The trim removed 3 bases at V and 5 bases at J, leaving 3 bases unmatched. The CDR3 has 14 residues. CDR3 residues: CASSFDRGRETQYF. The CDR3 bases that were read are TGTGCCAGCAGCTTCGACAGGGGGCGGGAGACC.

This clone has at least ten counts. The read finishes 3 residues shy of the CDR3 end, and the germline J gene is used to complete it. The genes are TRBV6-1 and TRBJ1-4; TRBD1 matches at 7 bases. V shed 3 bases and J 5 bases; nucleotides not matched to a gene: 0. The V gene's germline CDR1 is MNHNS and CDR2 SASEGT. CDR3 size: 13 residues. The CDR3: CASSDRGNEKLFF. Partial CDR3 DNA: TGTGCCAGCAGTGACAGGGGGAATGAAAAA.

This clone was detected many times. The CDR3 is cut off 3 residues early in the read; its end comes from the germline J gene. V usage is TRBV6-2 or TRBV6-3 and J usage is TRBJ2-5; D is uncertain. The V gene's germline CDR1 is MNHEY and CDR2 SVGEGT. V was clipped by 7 bases and J by 4 bases, with 13 bases between them. The CDR3 totals 13 residues. The sequenced part of the CDR3 DNA is TGTGCCAGCACTCGAGCGAGGTCAGAGACC. This sequence encodes CASTRARSET. From start to end, the CDR3 is CASTRARSETQYF.

This clone was picked up many times. Read sequence stops 3 residues before the CDR3 end, and the germline J gene provides the missing end. This chain connects TRBV30 to TRBJ1-4; D gene uncertain. Germline CDR1 GTSNPN, CDR2 SVGIG (reference sequence). The CDR3 has 14 amino acids. V was clipped by 0 bases and J by 5 bases, with 10 bases between them. Incomplete CDR3 DNA: TGTGCCTGGAGTGTACAATGGCTGAATGAAAAA. Translation gives CAWSVQWLNEK. The entire CDR3 protein is CAWSVQWLNEKLFF.

This clone was seen ten or more times. The read ends 3 residues early relative to the CDR3; the germline J gene fills the gap. The chain joins TRBV20-1 to TRBJ2-1; 9 bases align to TRBD2. The CDR3 loop spans 14 amino acids. Per germline, CDR1 DFQATT and CDR2 SNEGSKA (reference sequence). V lost 3 bases and J lost 3; bases outside the gene matches: 3. CDR3 bases read: TGCAGTGCTAGTGAGACTAGCGGCTACAATGAG. It yields the protein CSASETSGYNE. The full CDR3 protein is CSASETSGYNEQFF.